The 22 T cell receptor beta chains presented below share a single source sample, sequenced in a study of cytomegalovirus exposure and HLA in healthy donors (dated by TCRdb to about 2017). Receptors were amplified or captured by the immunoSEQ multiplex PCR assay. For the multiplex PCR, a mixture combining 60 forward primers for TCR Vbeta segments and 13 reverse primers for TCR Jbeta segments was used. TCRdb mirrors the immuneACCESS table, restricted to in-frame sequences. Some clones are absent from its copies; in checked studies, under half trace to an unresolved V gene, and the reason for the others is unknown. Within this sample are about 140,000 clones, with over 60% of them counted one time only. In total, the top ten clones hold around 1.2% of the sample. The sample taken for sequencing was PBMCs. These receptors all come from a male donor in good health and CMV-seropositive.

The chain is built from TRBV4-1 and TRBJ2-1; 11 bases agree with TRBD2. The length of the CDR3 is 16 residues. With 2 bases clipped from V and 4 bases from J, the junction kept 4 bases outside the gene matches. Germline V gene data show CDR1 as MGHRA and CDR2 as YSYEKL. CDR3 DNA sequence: TGCGCCAGCAGCCAACAACTAGCGGGGGCGTACAATGAGCAGTTCTTC. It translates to CASSQQLAGAYNEQFF.

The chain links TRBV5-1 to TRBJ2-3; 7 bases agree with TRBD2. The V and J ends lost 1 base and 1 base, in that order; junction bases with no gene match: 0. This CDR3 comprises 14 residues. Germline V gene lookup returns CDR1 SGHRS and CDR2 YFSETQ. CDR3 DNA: TGCGCCAGCAGCTTGACTAGCGGCACAGATACGCAGTATTTT. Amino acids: CASSLTSGTDTQYF.

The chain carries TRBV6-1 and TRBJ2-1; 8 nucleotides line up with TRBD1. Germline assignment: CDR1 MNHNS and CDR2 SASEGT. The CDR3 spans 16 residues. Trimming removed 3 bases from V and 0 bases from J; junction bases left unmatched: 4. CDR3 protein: CASSEAGQGSYNEQFF. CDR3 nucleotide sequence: TGTGCCAGCAGTGAGGCTGGACAGGGCTCCTACAATGAGCAGTTCTTC.

This chain's CDR3 is CAASAGGSPTDTQYF. The CDR3 DNA sequence: TGTGCCGCCTCAGCGGGAGGGAGTCCAACAGATACGCAGTATTTT. The chain carries TRBV19 and TRBJ2-3, with 10 bases matching TRBD2. V dropped 11 bases and J dropped 3; count of bases not matched to a gene: 11. The CDR3 is 15 amino acids. Germline V CDR1 and CDR2: LNHDA, SQIVND (reference sequence).

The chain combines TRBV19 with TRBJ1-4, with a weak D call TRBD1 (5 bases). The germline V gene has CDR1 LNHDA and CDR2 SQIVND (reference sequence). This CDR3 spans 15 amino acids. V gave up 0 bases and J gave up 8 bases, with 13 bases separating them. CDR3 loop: CASSIDPRVGEKLFF. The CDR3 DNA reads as TGTGCCAGTAGTATAGATCCCAGGGTCGGCGAAAAACTGTTTTTT.

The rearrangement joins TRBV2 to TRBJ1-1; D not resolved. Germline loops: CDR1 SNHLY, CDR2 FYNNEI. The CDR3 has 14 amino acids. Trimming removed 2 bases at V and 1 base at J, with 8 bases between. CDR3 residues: CASSELAQNTEAFF. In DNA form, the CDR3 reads TGTGCCAGCAGTGAATTGGCACAGAACACTGAAGCTTTCTTT.

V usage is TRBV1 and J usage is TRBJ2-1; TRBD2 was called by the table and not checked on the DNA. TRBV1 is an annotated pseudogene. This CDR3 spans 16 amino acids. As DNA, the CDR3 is TGCACCAGCAGCCCTCGGACTAAACCCAAGGCCAATGAGCAGTTCTTC. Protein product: CTSSPRTKPKANEQFF.

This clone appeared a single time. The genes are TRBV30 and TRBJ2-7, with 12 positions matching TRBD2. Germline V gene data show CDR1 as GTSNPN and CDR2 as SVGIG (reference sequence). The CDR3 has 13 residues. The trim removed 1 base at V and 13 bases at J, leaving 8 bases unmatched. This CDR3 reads CAWSAPSGRALYF. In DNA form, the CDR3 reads TGTGCCTGGAGTGCCCCTAGCGGGAGGGCACTTTACTTC.

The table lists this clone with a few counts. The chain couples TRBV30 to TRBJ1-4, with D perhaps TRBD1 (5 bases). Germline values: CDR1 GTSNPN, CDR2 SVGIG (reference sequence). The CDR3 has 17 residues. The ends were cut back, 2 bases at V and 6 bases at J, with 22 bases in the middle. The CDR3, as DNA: TGTGCCTGGAGTCTTCACGTGGGCGGGATGGGGGATGAAAAACTGTTTTTT. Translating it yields CAWSLHVGGMGDEKLFF.

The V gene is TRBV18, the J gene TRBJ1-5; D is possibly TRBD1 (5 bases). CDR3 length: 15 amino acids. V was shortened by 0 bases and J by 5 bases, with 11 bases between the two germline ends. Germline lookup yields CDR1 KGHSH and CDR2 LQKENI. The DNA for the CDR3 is TGTGCCAGCTCACCACCGGGGGGAGAAGATCAGCCCCAGCATTTT. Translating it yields CASSPPGGEDQPQHF.

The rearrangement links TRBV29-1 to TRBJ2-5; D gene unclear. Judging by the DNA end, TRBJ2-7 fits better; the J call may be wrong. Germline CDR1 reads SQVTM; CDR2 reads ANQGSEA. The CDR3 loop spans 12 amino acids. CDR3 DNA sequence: TGCAGCGTTCAGGCTAGCTCCTACGAGCAGTACTTC. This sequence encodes CSVQASSYEQYF.

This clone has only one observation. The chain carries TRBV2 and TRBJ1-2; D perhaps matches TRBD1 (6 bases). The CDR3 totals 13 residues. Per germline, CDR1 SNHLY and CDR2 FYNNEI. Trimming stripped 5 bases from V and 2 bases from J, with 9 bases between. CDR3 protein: CASSTDRNYGYTF. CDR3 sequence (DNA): TGTGCCAGCAGTACCGACAGGAACTATGGCTACACCTTC.

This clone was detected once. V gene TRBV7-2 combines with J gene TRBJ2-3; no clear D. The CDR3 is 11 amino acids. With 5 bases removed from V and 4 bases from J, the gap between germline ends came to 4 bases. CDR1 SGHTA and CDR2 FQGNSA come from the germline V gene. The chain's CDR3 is CASSIADTQYF. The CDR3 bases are TGTGCCAGCAGCATCGCAGATACGCAGTATTTT.

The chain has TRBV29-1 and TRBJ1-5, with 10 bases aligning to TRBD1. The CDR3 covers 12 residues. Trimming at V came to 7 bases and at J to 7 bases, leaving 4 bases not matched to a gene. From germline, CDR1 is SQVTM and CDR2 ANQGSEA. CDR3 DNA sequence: TGCAGCGCTGGACAGGGGGGGCAGCCCCAGCATTTT. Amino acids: CSAGQGGQPQHF.

The CDR3 DNA reads as TGTGCCAGCAGCTTAGCGGGGACTCTGTCCAATGAGCAGTTCTTC. This codes for CASSLAGTLSNEQFF. The V and J genes are TRBV7-6 and TRBJ2-1; D is perhaps TRBD2 (6 bases). This CDR3 has 15 amino acids. CDR1 SGHVS and CDR2 FNYEAQ come from the germline V gene. V lost 0 bases, J lost 6 bases, and 12 bases lay in between. Full variable domain (missing parts from reference TRBV7-6 and TRBJ2-1): GAGVSQSPRYKVTKRGQDVALRCDPISGHVSLYWYRQALGQGPEFLTYFNYEAQQDKSGLPNDRFSAERPEGSISTLTIQRTEQRDSAMYRCASSLAGTLSNEQFFGPGTRLTVL.

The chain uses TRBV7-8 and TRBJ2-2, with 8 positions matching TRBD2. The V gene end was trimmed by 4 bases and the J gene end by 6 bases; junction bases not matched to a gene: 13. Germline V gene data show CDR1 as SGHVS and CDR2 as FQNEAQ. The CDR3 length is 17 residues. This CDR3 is CASSSIPSAGVAGELFF. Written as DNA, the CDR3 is TGTGCCAGCAGCTCGATCCCATCAGCGGGGGTAGCCGGGGAGCTGTTTTTT. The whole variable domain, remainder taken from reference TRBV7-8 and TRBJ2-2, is GAGVSQSPRYKVAKRGQDVALRCDPISGHVSLFWYQQALGQGPEFLTYFQNEAQLDKSGLPSDRFFAERPEGSVSTLKIQRTQQEDSAVYLCASSSIPSAGVAGELFFGEGSRLTVL.

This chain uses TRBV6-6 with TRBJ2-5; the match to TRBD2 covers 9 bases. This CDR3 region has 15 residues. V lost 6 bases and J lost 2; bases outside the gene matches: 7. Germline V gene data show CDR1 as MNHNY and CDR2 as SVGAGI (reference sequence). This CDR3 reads CASSLGLAKQETQYF. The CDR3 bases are TGTGCCAGCAGCCTGGGACTAGCCAAGCAAGAGACCCAGTACTTC.

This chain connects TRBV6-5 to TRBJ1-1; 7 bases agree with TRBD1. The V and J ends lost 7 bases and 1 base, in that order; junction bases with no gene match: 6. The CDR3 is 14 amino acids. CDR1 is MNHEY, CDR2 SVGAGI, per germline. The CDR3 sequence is CASTSDRANTEAFF. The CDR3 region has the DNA TGTGCCAGCACCTCAGACAGGGCGAACACTGAAGCTTTCTTT.

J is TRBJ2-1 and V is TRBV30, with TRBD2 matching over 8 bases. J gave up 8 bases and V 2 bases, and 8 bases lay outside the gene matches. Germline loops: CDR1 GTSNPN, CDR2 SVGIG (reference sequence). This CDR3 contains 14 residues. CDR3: CAWSSGTRSDEQFF. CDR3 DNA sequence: TGTGCCTGGAGTTCCGGGACTAGGTCCGATGAGCAGTTCTTC.

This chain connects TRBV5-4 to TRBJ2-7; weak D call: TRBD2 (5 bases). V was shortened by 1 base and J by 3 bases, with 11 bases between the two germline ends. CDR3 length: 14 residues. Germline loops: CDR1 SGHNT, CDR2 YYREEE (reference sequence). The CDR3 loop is CASSLYGELYEQYF. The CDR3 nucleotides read TGTGCCAGCAGCTTGTACGGGGAACTCTACGAGCAGTACTTC.

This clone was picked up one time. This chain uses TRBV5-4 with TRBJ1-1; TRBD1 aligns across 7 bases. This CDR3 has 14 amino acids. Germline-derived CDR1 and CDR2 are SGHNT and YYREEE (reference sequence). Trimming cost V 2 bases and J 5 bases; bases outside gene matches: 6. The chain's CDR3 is CASSLQGTGTEAFF. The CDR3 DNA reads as TGTGCCAGCAGCTTACAGGGGACTGGGACTGAAGCTTTCTTT.

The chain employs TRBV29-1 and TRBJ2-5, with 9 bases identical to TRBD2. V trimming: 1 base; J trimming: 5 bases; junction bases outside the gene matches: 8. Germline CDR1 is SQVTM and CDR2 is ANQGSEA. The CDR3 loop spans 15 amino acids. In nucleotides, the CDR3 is TGCAGCGTTGAAGTCTGGCGGGGGGGCGATGAGACCCAGTACTTC. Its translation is CSVEVWRGGDETQYF.